The T cell receptor (beta chain) under discussion was sequenced for a study of T-cell memory formation after mild COVID-19 (dated by TCRdb to the early 2020s). Background on the whole study: Most TCR sequence clusters were specific to one of the two donors. Longitudinal TCRalpha and TCRbeta repertoire sequencing tracked T-cell clones expanding and contracting after mild COVID-19 in a couple of donors. The cohort comprised two young, previously healthy adult volunteers, one female and one male.

Study-wide conclusions, independent of this receptor: Some responding clones were detected in pre-infection memory, which suggested that pre-existing cross-reactive memory T cells had joined the SARS-CoV-2 response. The study included only a couple of mild cases, and larger cohorts that include severe cases with pre-infection samples were judged to be necessary. Clones that contracted from day 15 to 85 showed balanced CD4/CD8 phenotypes, whereas a second wave of clones that expanded from day 15 to 37 leaned towards CD4+. SARS-CoV-2 specificity was not confirmed for the second-wave clones peaking on day 37. Contracting CD4+ clones turned up mainly in the CM and EM memory subsets, whereas EMRA was where CD8+ clones were enriched.

The listed sequencing device is Illumina NovaSeq 6000. cDNA libraries for TCRalpha and TCRbeta were prepared by 5'RACE using constant-segment primers, with sample barcodes and unique molecular identifiers added. RNA was extracted from every sample with Trizol reagent. Amplification of the libraries took two PCR steps, and the second step added a second sample barcode plus Illumina TruSeq adapters. The libraries were sequenced on an Illumina NovaSeq using 2 x 150 bp paired-end reads. The study's processing was this. Demultiplexing of reads and collapsing into UMI-guided consensus sequences were performed with migec v1.2.7. Using mixcr v2.1.11, UMI consensuses were aligned to TRA and TRB V and J templates and then assembled into clonotypes. A clonotype was counted as expanded or contracted only when both edgeR and NoisET called the clonotype significant, with the noise models trained on biological replicates. For edgeR calls, the thresholds were a false discovery rate-adjusted p below 0.01 and a log2 fold-change of 1. PCA with hierarchical clustering of max-normalized trajectories of the 1000 most abundant clonotypes was used as exploratory dynamics analysis. The CD4 or CD8 phenotype of responding clones was assigned using the separately sequenced CD4+ and CD8+ repertoires. TCRdb reprocessed the public reads (quality trimming at Q25 with fastp, clone calling with MiXCR) and kept in-frame beta chains. Identical CDR3 protein sequences are pooled into one entry, listed with their most common genes and DNA. For this entry, the V and J calls and clone size follow TCRdb and not the study's own pipeline. This sample comprises tens of thousands of distinct CDR3 sequences, about 14% of them detected only once. Approximately 40% of the sample rests with the top ten.

With regard to this clonotype: The target of this receptor is not known. No quality values exist for individual bases; no much larger clone is one base distant.

Trimming removed 5 bases from V and 0 bases from J, leaving 15 bases between the germline ends. CDR1 LNHDA and CDR2 SQIVND are derived from the germline V gene (reference sequence). Spanning cysteine to phenylalanine, the CDR3 consists of 16 amino acids. Of all the DNA, just the CDR3 is kept, 48 bases in frame from base 1. Ficoll-Paque density gradient centrifugation was used to isolate PBMCs. The chain joins TRBV19 to TRBJ2-3, with the D assignment possibly TRBD1 or TRBD2, given 5 matching bases for each. Sequenced sample: PBMCs or a T cell subset sorted from them (not recorded which). This clonotype was sampled from a man younger than 35 who had mild COVID-19 (a few samples of this study predate the infection). The sample titles of this study are shuffled in the database, so cell type and time point are left out; the donor was told from shared clones. In nucleotides, the sequence is TGTGCCAGTAGTGAACCCTGGGACGTAAGCACAGATACGCAGTATTTT. This codes for CASSEPWDVSTDTQYF.